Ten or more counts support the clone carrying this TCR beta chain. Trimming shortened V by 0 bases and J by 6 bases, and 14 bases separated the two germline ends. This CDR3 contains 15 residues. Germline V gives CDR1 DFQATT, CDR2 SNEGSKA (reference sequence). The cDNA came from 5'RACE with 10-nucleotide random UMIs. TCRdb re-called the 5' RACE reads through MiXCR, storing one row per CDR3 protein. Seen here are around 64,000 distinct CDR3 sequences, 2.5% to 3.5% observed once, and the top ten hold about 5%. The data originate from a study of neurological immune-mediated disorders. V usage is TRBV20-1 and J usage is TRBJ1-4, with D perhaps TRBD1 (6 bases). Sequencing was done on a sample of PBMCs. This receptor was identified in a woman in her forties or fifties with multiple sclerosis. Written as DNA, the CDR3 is TGCAGTGCTAGAGATTTGGAGGGGGAGGATGAAAAACTGTTTTTT. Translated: CSARDLEGEDEKLFF.